This TCR beta chain was sequenced for a study of blood T cell repertoires in COVID-19 (dated by TCRdb to about 2020). About the study as a whole: The collaborator samples originated in the United States, Italy and Spain and spanned the acute and convalescent phases of COVID-19. The prospective study material was composed of cDNA or gDNA derived from T cells, B-cell-depleted T cells, or PBMCs. The samples were drawn from the first 160 participants of the ongoing ImmuneRACE study and from over a thousand subjects provided by 6 global collaborators. Subjects who had been exposed to COVID-19, were actively infected with it, or had recovered from it provided the deeply sampled blood TCRbeta repertoires that made up the dataset. Where HLA class I and class II types were available, the types were taken from metadata supplied by the sample provider, not from assay-based typing. Nearly every sample came with metadata listing a de-identified subject ID, COVID-19 status, age in years and sex. A freely available public database, intended as a resource for researchers studying the immune response to SARS-CoV-2, is where the repertoires were released. Beyond this particular receptor, the publication reports: Clinical and demographic metadata were provided uncurated, with the amount varying by source and participant.

Samples from volunteer blood donors who had recovered from COVID-19 were contributed by a second Seattle source. Each collaborating institution followed its own protocols to collect whole blood in K2EDTA tubes. Collaborator samples were shipped for TCRbeta analysis as frozen whole blood, isolated PBMCs, or DNA extracted from either sample type. Comment on this clone: Its antigen has not been determined. No much larger clonotype is one base removed from it; base qualities were not supplied.

The CDR3 numbers 18 residues from cysteine through phenylalanine. Only the CDR3 portion is preserved as DNA: 54 bases, with reading frame beginning at the first base. At the junction V is shortened by 6 bases and J by 2 bases, with 23 bases in between. The germline V gene supplies CDR1 MDHEN and CDR2 SYDVKM. TCRbeta CDR3 regions were amplified from genomic DNA using the immunoSEQ Assay, a bias-controlled multiplex PCR. Under the source paper's analysis protocol: The number of nucleated cells in each sample was estimated by amplification of reference gene primers within the assay. To quantify the absolute abundance of each unique TCRbeta CDR3 rearrangement, sequence reads were collapsed and filtered. For each sample, productive Simpson clonality was calculated as the square root of Simpson's diversity index across productive rearrangements. The table was pulled from immuneACCESS by TCRdb, which kept in-frame rearrangements only. Such tables lose some clones; where checked, under half of the loss comes from unresolved V genes, and the rest has no known cause. V and J calls plus clone size are reproduced from that table; the DNA served to infer D and trimming. This sample has roughly 300,000 clones in its table, and around 87% of those were observed once. The ten largest clones capture 7.8% of the sample.

The sequence is built from TRBV28 and TRBJ1-5; the D segment cannot be called with confidence. The sequence came from a woman in her fifties or sixties who had recovered from COVID-19. Source material: peripheral blood. The DNA is TGTGCCAGCAGACGGGTCTCGTTGGTATTAGCAGGCAATCAGCCCCAGCATTTT. It is translated as CASRRVSLVLAGNQPQHF.